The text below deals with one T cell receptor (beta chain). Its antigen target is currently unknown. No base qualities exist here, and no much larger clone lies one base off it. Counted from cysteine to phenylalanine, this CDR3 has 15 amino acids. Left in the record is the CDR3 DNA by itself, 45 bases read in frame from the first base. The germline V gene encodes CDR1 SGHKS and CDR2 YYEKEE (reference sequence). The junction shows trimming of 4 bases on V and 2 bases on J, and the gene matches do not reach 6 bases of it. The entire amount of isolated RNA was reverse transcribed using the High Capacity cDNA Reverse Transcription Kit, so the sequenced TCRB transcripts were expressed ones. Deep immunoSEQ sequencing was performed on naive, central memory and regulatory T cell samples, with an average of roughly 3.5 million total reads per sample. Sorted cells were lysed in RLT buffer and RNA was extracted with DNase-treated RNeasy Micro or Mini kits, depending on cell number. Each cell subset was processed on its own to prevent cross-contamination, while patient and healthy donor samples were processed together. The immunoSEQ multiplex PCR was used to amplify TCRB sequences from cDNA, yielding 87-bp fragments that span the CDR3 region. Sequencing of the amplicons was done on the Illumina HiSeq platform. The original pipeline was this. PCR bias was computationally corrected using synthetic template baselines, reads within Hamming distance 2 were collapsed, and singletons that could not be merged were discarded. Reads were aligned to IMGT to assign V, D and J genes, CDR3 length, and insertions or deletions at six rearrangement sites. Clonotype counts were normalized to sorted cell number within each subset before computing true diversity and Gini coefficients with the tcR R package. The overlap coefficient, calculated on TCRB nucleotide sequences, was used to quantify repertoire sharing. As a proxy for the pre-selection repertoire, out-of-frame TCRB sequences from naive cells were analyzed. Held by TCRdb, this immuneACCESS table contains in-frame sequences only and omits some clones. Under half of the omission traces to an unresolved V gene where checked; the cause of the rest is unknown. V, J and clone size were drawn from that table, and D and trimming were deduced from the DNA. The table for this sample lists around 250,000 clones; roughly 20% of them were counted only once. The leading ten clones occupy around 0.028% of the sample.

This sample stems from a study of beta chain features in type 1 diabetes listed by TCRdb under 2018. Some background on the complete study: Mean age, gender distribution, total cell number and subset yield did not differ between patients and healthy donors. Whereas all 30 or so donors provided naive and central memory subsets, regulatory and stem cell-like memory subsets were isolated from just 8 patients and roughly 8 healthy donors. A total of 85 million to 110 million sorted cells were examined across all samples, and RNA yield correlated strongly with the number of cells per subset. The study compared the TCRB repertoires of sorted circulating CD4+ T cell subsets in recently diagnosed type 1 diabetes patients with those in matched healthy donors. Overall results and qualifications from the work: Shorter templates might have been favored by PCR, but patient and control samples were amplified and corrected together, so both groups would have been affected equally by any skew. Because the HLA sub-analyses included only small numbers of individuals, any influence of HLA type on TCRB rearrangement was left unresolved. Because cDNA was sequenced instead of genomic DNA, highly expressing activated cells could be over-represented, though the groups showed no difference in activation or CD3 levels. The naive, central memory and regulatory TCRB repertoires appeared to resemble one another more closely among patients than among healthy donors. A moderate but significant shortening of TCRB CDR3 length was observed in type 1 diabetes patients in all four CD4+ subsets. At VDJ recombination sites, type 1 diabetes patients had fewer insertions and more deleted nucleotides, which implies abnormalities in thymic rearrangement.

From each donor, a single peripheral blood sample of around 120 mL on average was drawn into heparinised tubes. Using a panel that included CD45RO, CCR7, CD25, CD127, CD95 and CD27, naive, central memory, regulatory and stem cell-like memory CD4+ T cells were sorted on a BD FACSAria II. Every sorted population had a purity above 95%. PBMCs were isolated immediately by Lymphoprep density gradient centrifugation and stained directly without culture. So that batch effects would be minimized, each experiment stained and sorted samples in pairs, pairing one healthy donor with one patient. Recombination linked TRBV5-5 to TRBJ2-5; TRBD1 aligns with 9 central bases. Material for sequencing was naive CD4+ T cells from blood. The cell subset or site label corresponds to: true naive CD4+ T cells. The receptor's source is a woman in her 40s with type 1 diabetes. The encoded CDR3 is CASSPRTGDQETQYF. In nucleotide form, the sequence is TGTGCCAGCAGCCCAAGGACAGGGGATCAAGAGACCCAGTACTTC.